These 7 T cell receptor beta chains originate from one sample sequenced in a study of lymphopenia after photon versus proton radiotherapy. Sequencing used immunoSEQ multiplex PCR; TCRdb keeps in-frame clones, though not all of them. This sample has fewer than 40,000 clones, with nearly 95% found just once. The source material was peripheral blood, sampled from a patient treated with photon-based radiotherapy. The receptors here all came from a woman aged 45-60 years with cholangiocarcinoma.

This sequence joins TRBV27 and TRBJ2-7; tentatively, D is TRBD2 (6 bases). The DNA end is more similar to TRBJ2-5, so the J call may be wrong. The germline gives CDR1 MNHEY, CDR2 SMNVEV (reference sequence). The CDR3 is made up of 14 amino acids. The CDR3 DNA reads as TGTGCCAGCAGCCCTCGGGGGACCCAAGAGACCCAGTACTTC. Translation: CASSPRGTQETQYF.

For the CDR3, the DNA is TGTGCCAGCAGCCCCCGCGGGGGCTATGGCTACACCTTC. This gives the protein CASSPRGGYGYTF. V usage is TRBV7-9 and J usage is TRBJ1-2; a weak D match, TRBD1 (5 bases). This CDR3 comprises 13 residues. The germline CDR1 and CDR2 sequences are SEHNR and FQNEAQ (reference sequence). V lost 5 bases, J lost 4 bases, and 11 bases lay in between.

In its sample, this clone was seen once. The chain is built from TRBV27 and TRBJ1-4, with TRBD1 as a possible D gene (5 bases). The CDR3 totals 13 residues. Between the trimmed V and J ends, which lost 3 bases and 7 bases, there was a span of 9 bases. Germline CDR1 and CDR2: MNHEY and SMNVEV (reference sequence). CDR3 sequence reads: CASSLIRGEKLFF. The CDR3 DNA sequence: TGTGCCAGCAGTTTGATAAGGGGTGAAAAACTGTTTTTT. The full variable domain, with the rest looked up from reference TRBV27 and TRBJ1-4, is EAQVTQNPRYLITVTGKKLTVTCSQNMNHEYMSWYRQDPGLGLRQIYYSMNVEVTDKGDVPEGYKVSRKEKRNFPLILESPSPNQTSLYFCASSLIRGEKLFFGSGTQLSVL.

The gene calls are TRBV5-6 and TRBJ1-2; D uncertain. CDR3 length: 12 residues. Germline values: CDR1 SGHDT, CDR2 YYEEEE. V was shortened by 4 bases and J by 4 bases, with 8 bases between the two germline ends. The CDR3 DNA reads as TGTGCCAGCAGCCCATCAGGCTATGGCTACACCTTC. Amino acid sequence: CASSPSGYGYTF.

V is TRBV28 and J is TRBJ1-2; D is ambiguous. There are 13 residues in the CDR3. CDR1 MDHEN and CDR2 SYDVKM come from the germline V gene. V was clipped by 5 bases and J by 8 bases, with 15 bases between them. CDR3 DNA sequence: TGTGCCAGCAGTCCACCCCTCAGGTTCGGCTACACCTTC. Translated, it gives CASSPPLRFGYTF.

The chain uses TRBV30 and TRBJ1-6; 8 bases are shared with TRBD1. Germline CDR1 and CDR2: GTSNPN and SVGIG (reference sequence). This CDR3 spans 16 amino acids. V was clipped by 8 bases and J by 0 bases; unmatched bases: 9. CDR3 bases: TGTGCCAGCCCGAGACAGGGGAGCTCCTATAATTCACCCCTCCACTTT. Protein: CASPRQGSSYNSPLHF.

This sequence joins TRBV7-9 and TRBJ2-2; D perhaps matches TRBD1 (6 bases). This CDR3 region has 14 residues. Germline lookup yields CDR1 SEHNR and CDR2 FQNEAQ (reference sequence). V gave up 6 bases and J gave up 1 base, with 9 bases separating them. The chain's CDR3 is CASSEQGNTGELFF. The DNA for the CDR3 is TGTGCCAGCAGTGAACAGGGGAACACCGGGGAGCTGTTTTTT.